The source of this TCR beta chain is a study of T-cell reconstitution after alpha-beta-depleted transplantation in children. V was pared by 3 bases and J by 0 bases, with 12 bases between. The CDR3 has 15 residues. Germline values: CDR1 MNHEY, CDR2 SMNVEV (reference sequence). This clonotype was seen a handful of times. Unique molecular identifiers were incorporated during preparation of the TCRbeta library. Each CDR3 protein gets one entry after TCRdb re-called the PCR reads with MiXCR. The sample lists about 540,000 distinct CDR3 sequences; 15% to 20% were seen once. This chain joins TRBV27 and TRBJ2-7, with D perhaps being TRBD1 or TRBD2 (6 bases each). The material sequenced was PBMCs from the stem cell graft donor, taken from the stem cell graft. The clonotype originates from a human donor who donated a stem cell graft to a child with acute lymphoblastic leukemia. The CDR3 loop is CASSLGRGLSYEQYF. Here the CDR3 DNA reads TGTGCCAGCAGTTTGGGCCGGGGGCTCTCCTACGAGCAGTACTTC.